A selection of T cell receptor beta chains follows, all from one sample in a study of T cells in Graves' hyperthyroidism and ophthalmopathy. TCRdb re-called the multiplex PCR reads with MiXCR, one entry per CDR3 protein. The sample shows more than 450,000 distinct CDR3 sequences, about 20% of them seen only once. Sequencing was performed on blood. Every receptor here comes from a man aged 40-49 years with Graves' ophthalmopathy. The CDR3 runs from the conserved cysteine through the conserved F or W.

V	CDR3
TRBV7-8	CASSLAGLASKETQYF
TRBV7-9	CASSLMGQGENQPQHF
TRBV29-1	CSVGLALQETQYF
TRBV30	CAWSVGGSKPGELFF
TRBV13	CASSLDRSSGRIGELFF
TRBV13	CASSNLKRDGDTQYF
TRBV20-1	CSAGWGNNGHTF
TRBV12-3/TRBV12-4	CASSLVAEQFF
TRBV12-5	CASGLVTGLYNEQFF
TRBV3-1	CASSLLWTSGIPTEQYF
TRBV6-1	CASSTPNSFTQGTQYF
TRBV5-1	CASSFTSGGGTDTQYF
TRBV10-3	CATGLRASTDTQYF
TRBV27	CASSLRQSSYEQYF
TRBV7-8	CASSLEAVTGELETQYF
TRBV30	CAFYYNEQFF
TRBV11-2	CASSGRTGRNNEQFF
TRBV20-1	CSARVVRSGYNEQFF
TRBV15	CATAPQGYNSPLHF
TRBV6-2/TRBV6-3	CASSYSGQETQYF
TRBV12-3/TRBV12-4	CASNHGQTNQPQHF
TRBV24-1	CATSDGLPLQETQYF
TRBV7-8	CASSLGWTGTMSTF
TRBV6-2/TRBV6-3	CASRSFGTGKETQYF
TRBV2	CASSEELLSSYNSPLHF
TRBV7-8	CASSLDVRQTYNEQFF
TRBV18	CASSPRGSILLKYNEQFF
TRBV20-1	CSASYQSSYEQYF
TRBV7-2	CASSPRQGGELFF